This T cell receptor beta chain was sequenced during a study of regulatory T cells in long-lasting Graves disease. This clonotype appeared many times. The time point denotes: newly diagnosed GD, antithyroid drugs for less than 3 months. Isolated PBMC RNA provided the starting material for the TCR library. Patients came through an endocrinology department, and that department was in Xi'an, China. The CDR3 spans 16 residues. CDR1 SGHVS and CDR2 FNYEAQ come from the germline V gene. V shed 5 bases and J 9 bases; nucleotides not matched to a gene: 13. Arm-PCR of CDR3 regions and iRepertoire HTBI primers were used to build TCR beta libraries. TCRdb reprocessed the multiplex PCR reads with MiXCR, giving one entry per CDR3 protein. The table records a few hundred thousand distinct CDR3 sequences, roughly 15% of them present only once. These records were also assigned to another study, of T cells in Graves' hyperthyroidism and ophthalmopathy. That study adds: Diagnoses rested on clinical symptoms, serum thyroxine and TRAb, thyroid ultrasound and orbital computed tomography. Blood held most thyroid clonotypes expanded above 0.001 frequency. A 13 V-J signature model discriminated ophthalmopathy versus stable hyperthyroidism.

This chain links TRBV7-6 with TRBJ2-3; TRBD2 aligns across 11 bases. This sample comprised peripheral blood mononuclear cells (PBMCs), obtained at new diagnosis, from a patient treated with antithyroid drugs. The clonotype was recovered from a woman younger than 35 with Graves disease. The CDR3 loop reads CASSPGTSGTVGTQYF. The CDR3, as DNA: TGTGCCAGCAGCCCAGGGACTAGCGGCACCGTAGGAACGCAGTATTTT.